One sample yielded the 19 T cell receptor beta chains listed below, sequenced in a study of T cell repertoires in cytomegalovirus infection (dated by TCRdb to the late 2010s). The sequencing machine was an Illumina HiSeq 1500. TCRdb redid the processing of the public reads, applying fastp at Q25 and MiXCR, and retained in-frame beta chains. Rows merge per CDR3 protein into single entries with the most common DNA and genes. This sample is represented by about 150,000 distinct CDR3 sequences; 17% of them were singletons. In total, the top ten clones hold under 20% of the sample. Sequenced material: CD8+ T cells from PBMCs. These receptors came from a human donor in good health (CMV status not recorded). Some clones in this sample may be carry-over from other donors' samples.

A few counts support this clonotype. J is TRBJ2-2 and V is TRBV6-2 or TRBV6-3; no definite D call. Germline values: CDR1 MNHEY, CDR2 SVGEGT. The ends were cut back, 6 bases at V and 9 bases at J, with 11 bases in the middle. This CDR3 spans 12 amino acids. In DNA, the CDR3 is TGTGCCAGCAGCCTGTGGATCTGGGAGCTGTTTTTT. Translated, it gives CASSLWIWELFF.

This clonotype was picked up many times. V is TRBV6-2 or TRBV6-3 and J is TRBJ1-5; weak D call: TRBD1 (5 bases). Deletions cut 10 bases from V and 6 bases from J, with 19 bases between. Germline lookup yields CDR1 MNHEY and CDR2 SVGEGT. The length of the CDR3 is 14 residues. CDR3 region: CATARRGDSQPQHF. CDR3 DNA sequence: TGTGCCACCGCCCGAAGGGGAGATAGTCAGCCCCAGCATTTT.

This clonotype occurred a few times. CDR3 region: CASSARIGNTIYF. DNA of the CDR3: TGTGCCAGTAGTGCGCGGATTGGAAACACCATATATTTT. V gene TRBV19 combines with J gene TRBJ1-3, with unresolved D. Trimming pared 5 bases from V and 3 bases from J, leaving 8 bases between. This CDR3 has 13 amino acids. Germline CDR1 LNHDA, CDR2 SQIVND (reference sequence).

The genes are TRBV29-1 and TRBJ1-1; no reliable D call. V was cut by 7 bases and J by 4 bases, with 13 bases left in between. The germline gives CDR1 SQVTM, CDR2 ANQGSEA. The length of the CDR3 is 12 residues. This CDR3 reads CSGIDGSTEAFF. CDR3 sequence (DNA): TGCAGCGGGATAGACGGTTCCACTGAAGCTTTCTTT.

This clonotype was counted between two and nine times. The CDR3 DNA sequence: TGTGCCAGCAGCTCGGGGACAGGGGTCAATTCACCCCTCCACTTT. Translated, it gives CASSSGTGVNSPLHF. The chain is built from TRBV7-6 and TRBJ1-6; 10 bases map to TRBD1. V shed 4 bases and J 7 bases; nucleotides not matched to a gene: 4. Germline V gives CDR1 SGHVS, CDR2 FNYEAQ. The CDR3 totals 15 residues. Full variable domain (rest looked up from reference TRBV7-6 and TRBJ1-6): GAGVSQSPRYKVTKRGQDVALRCDPISGHVSLYWYRQALGQGPEFLTYFNYEAQQDKSGLPNDRFSAERPEGSISTLTIQRTEQRDSAMYRCASSSGTGVNSPLHFGNGTRLTVT.

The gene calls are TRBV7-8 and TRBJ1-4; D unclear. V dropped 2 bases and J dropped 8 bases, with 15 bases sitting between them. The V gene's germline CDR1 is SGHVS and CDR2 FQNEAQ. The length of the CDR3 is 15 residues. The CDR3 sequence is CASSLPRREGEKLFF. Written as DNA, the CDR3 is TGTGCCAGCAGCTTACCCAGAAGAGAAGGGGAAAAACTGTTTTTT.

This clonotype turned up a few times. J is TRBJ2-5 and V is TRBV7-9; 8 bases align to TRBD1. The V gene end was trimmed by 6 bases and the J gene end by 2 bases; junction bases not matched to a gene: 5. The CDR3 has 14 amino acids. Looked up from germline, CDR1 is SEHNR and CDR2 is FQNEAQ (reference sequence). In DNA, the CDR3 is TGTGCCAGCAGGGGGACAGGAAAACAAGAGACCCAGTACTTC. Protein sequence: CASRGTGKQETQYF.

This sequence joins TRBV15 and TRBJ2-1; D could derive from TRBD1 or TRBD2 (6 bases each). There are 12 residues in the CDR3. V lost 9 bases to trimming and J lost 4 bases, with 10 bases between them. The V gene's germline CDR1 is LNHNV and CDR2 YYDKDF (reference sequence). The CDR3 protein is CATGGFYNEQFF. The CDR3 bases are TGTGCCACAGGGGGGTTTTACAATGAGCAGTTCTTC.

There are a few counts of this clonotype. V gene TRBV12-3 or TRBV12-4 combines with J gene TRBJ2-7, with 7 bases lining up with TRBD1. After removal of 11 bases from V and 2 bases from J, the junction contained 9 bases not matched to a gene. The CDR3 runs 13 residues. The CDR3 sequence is CAEGWDRAYEQYF. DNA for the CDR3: TGTGCCGAGGGGTGGGACAGAGCCTACGAGCAGTACTTC.

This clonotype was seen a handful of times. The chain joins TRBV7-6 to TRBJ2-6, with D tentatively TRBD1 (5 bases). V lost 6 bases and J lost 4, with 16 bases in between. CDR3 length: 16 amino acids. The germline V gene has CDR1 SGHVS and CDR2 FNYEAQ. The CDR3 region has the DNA TGTGCCAGCAGTCCCTATGGGGCCTCCGGGGCCAACGTCCTGACTTTC. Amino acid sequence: CASSPYGASGANVLTF. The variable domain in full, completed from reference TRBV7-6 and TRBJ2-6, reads GAGVSQSPRYKVTKRGQDVALRCDPISGHVSLYWYRQALGQGPEFLTYFNYEAQQDKSGLPNDRFSAERPEGSISTLTIQRTEQRDSAMYRCASSPYGASGANVLTFGAGSRLTVL.

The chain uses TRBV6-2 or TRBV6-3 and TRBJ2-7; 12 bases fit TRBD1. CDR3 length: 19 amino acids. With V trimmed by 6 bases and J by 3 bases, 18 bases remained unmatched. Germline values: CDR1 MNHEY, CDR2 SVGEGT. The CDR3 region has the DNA TGTGCCAGCAGCGCCCGGGACAGGGGGCGCAGAGTTATTGGCTACGAGCAGTACTTC. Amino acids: CASSARDRGRRVIGYEQYF.

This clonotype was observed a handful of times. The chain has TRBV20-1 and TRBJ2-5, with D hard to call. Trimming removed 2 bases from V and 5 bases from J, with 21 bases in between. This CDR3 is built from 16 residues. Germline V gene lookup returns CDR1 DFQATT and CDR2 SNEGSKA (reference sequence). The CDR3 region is CSARNRARLEQETQYF. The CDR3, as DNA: TGCAGTGCTAGAAATAGGGCGAGACTGGAGCAGGAGACCCAGTACTTC.

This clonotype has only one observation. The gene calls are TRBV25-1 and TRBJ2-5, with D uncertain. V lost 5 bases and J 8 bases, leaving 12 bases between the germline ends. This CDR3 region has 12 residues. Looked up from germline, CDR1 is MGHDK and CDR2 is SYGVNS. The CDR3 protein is CASSIQADTQYF. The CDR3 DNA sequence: TGTGCCAGCAGTATCCAGGCCGACACCCAGTACTTC.

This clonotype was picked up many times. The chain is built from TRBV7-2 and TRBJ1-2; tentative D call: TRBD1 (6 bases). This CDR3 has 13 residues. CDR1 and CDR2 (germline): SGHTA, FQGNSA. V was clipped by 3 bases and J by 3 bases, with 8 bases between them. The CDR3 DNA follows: TGTGCCAGCAGCTTTGGGACACACTATGGCTACACCTTC. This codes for CASSFGTHYGYTF.

CDR3 in DNA: TGTGCCAGCACAGGGGGGAACTACGAGCAGTACTTC. Translated: CASTGGNYEQYF. The J gene is TRBJ2-7, the V gene TRBV28, with a tentative D call TRBD1 (7 bases). Germline V CDR1 and CDR2: MDHEN, SYDVKM. Trimming took 7 bases from V and 3 from J, leaving 10 bases between them. The CDR3 length is 12 residues.

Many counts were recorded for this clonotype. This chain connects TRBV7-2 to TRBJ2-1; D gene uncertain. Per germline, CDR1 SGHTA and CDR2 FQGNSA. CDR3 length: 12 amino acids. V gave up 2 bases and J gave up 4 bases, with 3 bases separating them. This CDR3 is CASSLIYNEQFF. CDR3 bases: TGTGCCAGCAGCTTAATATACAATGAGCAGTTCTTC.

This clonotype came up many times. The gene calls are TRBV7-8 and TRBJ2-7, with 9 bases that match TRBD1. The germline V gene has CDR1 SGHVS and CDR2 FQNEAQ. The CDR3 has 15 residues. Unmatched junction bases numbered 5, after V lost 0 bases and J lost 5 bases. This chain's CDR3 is CASSLAPGTGNEQYF. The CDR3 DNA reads TGTGCCAGCAGCTTAGCGCCGGGGACAGGGAACGAGCAGTACTTC.

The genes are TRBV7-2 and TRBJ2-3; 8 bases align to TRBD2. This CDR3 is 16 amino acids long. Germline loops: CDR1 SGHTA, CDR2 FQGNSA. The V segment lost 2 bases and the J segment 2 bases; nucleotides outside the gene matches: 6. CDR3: CASSLRPGGPTDTQYF. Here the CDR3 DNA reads TGTGCCAGCAGCTTAAGACCGGGGGGGCCCACAGATACGCAGTATTTT.

The CDR3 DNA sequence: TGCGCCAGCAGCCAAGACCGACTAGCGGGAGAAGATACGCAGTATTTT. Translated: CASSQDRLAGEDTQYF. V usage is TRBV4-1 and J usage is TRBJ2-3; 12 positions agree with TRBD2. The V segment lost 0 bases and the J segment 5 bases; nucleotides outside the gene matches: 3. Germline V gene data show CDR1 as MGHRA and CDR2 as YSYEKL. This CDR3 comprises 16 residues.